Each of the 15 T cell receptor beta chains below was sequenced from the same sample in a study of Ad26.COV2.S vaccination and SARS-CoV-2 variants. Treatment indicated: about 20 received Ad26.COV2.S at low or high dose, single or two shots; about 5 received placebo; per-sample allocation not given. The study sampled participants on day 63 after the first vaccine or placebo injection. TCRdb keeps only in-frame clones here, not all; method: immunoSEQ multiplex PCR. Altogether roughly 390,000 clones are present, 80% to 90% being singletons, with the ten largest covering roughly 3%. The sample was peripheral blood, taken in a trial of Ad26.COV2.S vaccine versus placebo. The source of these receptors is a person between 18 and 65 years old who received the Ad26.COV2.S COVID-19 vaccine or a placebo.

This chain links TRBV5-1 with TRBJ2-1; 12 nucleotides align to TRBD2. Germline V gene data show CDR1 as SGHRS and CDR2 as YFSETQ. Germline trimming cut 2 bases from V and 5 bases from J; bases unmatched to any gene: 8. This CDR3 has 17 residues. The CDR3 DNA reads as TGCGCCAGCAGCTTACTAGCGGGGGGTCTCGCGGACAATGAGCAGTTCTTC. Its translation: CASSLLAGGLADNEQFF.

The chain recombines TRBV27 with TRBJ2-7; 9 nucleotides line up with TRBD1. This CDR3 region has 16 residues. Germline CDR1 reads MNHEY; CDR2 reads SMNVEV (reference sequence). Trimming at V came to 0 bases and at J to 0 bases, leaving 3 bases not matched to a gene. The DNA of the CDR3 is TGTGCCAGCAGTTTATCAGAACAGGGGGCCTCCTACGAGCAGTACTTC. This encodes CASSLSEQGASYEQYF.

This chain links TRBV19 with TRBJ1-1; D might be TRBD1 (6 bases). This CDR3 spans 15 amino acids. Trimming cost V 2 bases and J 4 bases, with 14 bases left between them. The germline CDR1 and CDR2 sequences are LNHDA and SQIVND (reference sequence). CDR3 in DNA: TGTGCCAGTAGTATATTGGGAGGGGGAGTCACTGAAGCTTTCTTT. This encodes CASSILGGGVTEAFF.

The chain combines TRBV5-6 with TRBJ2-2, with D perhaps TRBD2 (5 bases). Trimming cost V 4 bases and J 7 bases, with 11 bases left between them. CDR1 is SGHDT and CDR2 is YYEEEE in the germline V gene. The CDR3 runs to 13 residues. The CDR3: CASSLGSDGELFF. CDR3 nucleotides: TGTGCCAGCAGCCTGGGGAGTGACGGGGAGCTGTTTTTT.

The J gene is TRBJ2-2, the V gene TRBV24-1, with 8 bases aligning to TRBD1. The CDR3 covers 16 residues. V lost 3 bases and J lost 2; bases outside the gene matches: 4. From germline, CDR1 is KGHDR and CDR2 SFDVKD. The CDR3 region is CATSDPTGGNTGELFF. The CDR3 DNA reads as TGTGCCACCAGTGATCCTACAGGGGGAAACACCGGGGAGCTGTTTTTT.

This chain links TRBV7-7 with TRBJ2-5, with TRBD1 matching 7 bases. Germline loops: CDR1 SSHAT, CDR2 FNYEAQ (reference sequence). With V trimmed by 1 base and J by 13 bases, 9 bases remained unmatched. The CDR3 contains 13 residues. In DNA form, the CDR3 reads TGTGCCAGCAGCTTAGATCTTGAGGGGGCGAGGTACTTC. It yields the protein CASSLDLEGARYF.

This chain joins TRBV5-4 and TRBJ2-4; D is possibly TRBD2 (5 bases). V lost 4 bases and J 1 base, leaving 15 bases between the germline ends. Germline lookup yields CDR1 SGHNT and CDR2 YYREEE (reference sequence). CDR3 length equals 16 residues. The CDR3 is CASSPSRGSAKNIQYF. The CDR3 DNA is TGTGCCAGCAGCCCTTCCCGCGGGTCGGCCAAAAACATTCAGTACTTC.

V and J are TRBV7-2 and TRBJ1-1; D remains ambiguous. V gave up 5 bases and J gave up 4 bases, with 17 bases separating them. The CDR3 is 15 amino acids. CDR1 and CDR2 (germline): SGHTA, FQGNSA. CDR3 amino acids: CASSLNGPAGTEAFF. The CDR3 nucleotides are TGTGCCAGCAGCCTTAACGGTCCTGCGGGCACTGAAGCTTTCTTT.

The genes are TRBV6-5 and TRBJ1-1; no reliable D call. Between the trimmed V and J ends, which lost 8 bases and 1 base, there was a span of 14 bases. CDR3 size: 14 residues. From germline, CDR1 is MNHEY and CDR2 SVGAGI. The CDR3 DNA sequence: TGTGCCAGCGGCCCGCGTGACCCGAACACTGAAGCTTTCTTT. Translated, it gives CASGPRDPNTEAFF.

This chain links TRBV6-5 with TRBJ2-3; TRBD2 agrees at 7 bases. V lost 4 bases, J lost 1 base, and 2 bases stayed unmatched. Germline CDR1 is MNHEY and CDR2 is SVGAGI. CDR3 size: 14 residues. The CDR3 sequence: CASSSRGGTDTQYF. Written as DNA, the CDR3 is TGTGCCAGCAGTTCTCGGGGGGGCACAGATACGCAGTATTTT.

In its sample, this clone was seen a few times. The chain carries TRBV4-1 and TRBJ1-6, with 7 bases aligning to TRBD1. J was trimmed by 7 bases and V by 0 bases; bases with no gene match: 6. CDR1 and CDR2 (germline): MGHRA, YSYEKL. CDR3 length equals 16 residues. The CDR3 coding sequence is TGCGCCAGCAGCCAAGAAGGGGGACAGACAAATTCACCCCTCCACTTT. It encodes CASSQEGGQTNSPLHF.

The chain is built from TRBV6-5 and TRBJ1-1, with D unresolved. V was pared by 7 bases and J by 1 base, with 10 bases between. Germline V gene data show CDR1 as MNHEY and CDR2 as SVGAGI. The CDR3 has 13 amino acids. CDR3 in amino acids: CASIEGGNTEAFF. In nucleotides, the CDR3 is TGTGCCAGCATAGAGGGTGGGAACACTGAAGCTTTCTTT.

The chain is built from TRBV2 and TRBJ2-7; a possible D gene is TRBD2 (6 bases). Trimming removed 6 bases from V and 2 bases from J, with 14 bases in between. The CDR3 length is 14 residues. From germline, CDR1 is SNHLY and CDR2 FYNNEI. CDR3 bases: TGTGCCAGCAGGCCCTTAGCGGTGACCTACGAGCAGTACTTC. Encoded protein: CASRPLAVTYEQYF.

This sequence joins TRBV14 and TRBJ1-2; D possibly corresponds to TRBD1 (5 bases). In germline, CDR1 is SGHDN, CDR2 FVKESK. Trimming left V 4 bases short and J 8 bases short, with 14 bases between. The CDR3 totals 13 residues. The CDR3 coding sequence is TGTGCCAGCAGCCGAATGTGGGGGGAAGGCTACACCTTC. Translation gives CASSRMWGEGYTF.

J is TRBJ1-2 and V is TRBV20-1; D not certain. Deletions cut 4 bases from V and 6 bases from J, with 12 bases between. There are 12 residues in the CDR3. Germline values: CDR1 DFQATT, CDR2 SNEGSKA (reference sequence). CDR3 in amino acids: CSANDPGHGYTF. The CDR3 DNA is TGCAGTGCTAATGACCCGGGTCATGGCTACACCTTC.